Presented here are 32 T cell receptor beta chains from one specimen sequenced in a study of T cells in Graves' hyperthyroidism and ophthalmopathy. Amplification targeted TCR beta CDR3 regions from RNA transcripts. First-round RT-PCR of the TCR CDR3 relied on the HTBI primer set. TCRdb re-called the multiplex PCR reads through MiXCR, storing one row per CDR3 protein. This table holds approximately 560,000 distinct CDR3 sequences, roughly 46% found once. Material: peripheral blood or thyroid tissue (not recorded which). All receptors come from a woman aged 18-29 years with Graves' hyperthyroidism.

This clonotype appeared many times. The chain uses TRBV2 and TRBJ2-7, with D perhaps matching TRBD2 (7 bases). Trimming removed 10 bases at V and 5 bases at J, with 12 bases between. The CDR3 totals 11 residues. Germline-derived CDR1 and CDR2 are SNHLY and FYNNEI. DNA of the CDR3: TGTGCCACCTCGGGGGGCCACGAGCAGTACTTC. The encoded protein is CATSGGHEQYF. Variable domain in full (rest from reference TRBV2 and TRBJ2-7): EPEVTQTPSHQVTQMGQEVILRCVPISNHLYFYWYRQILGQKVEFLVSFYNNEISEKSEIFDDQFSVERPDGSNFTLKIRSTKLEDSAMYFCATSGGHEQYFGPGTRLTVT.

Remarks on this clonotype: One end of the junction fails to match germline, which may point to a read error. The chain carries TRBV7-9 and TRBJ1-3; D is uncertain. This CDR3 is 14 amino acids long. Germline lookup yields CDR1 SEHNR and CDR2 FQNEAQ (reference sequence). CDR3 DNA sequence: TGTGCCAGCAGCTTAGGGCACCCGGGAAACACCACATATTTT. This gives the protein CASSLGHPGNTTYF.

This clonotype was recorded a few times. The V gene is TRBV5-1, the J gene TRBJ2-6, with D perhaps TRBD1 (6 bases). CDR1 and CDR2 (germline): SGHRS, YFSETQ. This CDR3 has 16 amino acids. The germline V and J ends were trimmed by 6 bases and 0 bases, with 13 bases remaining between them. CDR3 coding DNA: TGCGCCAGCACATTTACAGGGATCTCTGGGGCCAACGTCCTGACTTTC. As protein: CASTFTGISGANVLTF.

This clonotype came up a few times. This chain joins TRBV24-1 and TRBJ2-7, with TRBD1 matching over 7 bases. J lost 3 bases, V lost 4 bases, and 8 bases had no gene match. Per germline, CDR1 KGHDR and CDR2 SFDVKD. The CDR3 totals 15 residues. The CDR3 coding sequence is TGTGCCACCAGTGACGGGACAGAGAATTTCTACGAGCAGTACTTC. Protein sequence: CATSDGTENFYEQYF.

The chain joins TRBV7-2 to TRBJ2-2; D not resolved. V was cut by 7 bases and J by 8 bases, with 8 bases left in between. The CDR3 is 11 residues long. Germline assignment: CDR1 SGHTA and CDR2 FQGNSA. The CDR3 DNA is TGTGCCAGCAAGGTCGAGGGGGAGCTGTTTTTT. Translating it yields CASKVEGELFF.

In its sample, this clonotype was seen once. This chain links TRBV5-6 with TRBJ1-4, with TRBD1 identical over 10 bases. CDR3 length equals 15 residues. Germline loops: CDR1 SGHDT, CDR2 YYEEEE. After removal of 1 base from V and 9 bases from J, the junction contained 6 bases not matched to a gene. The CDR3 DNA follows: TGTGCCAGCAGCTTGACGGGACAGGGGAATAAAAAACTGTTTTTT. As protein: CASSLTGQGNKKLFF.

Comment on this clonotype: This could be a read error, since a much larger clone is one nucleotide away. J is TRBJ1-1 and V is TRBV6-1; D may be TRBD1 (5 bases). Germline loops: CDR1 MNHNS, CDR2 SASEGT. The germline V and J ends were trimmed by 3 bases and 1 base, with 12 bases remaining between them. CDR3 length equals 15 residues. CDR3 nucleotides: TGTGCCAGCAGTGAGTTACAGGCGCAGAACACTGAAGCTTTCTTT. It translates to CASSELQAQNTEAFF.

This clonotype appeared once. V and J are TRBV11-2 and TRBJ2-5, with TRBD1 identical over 9 bases. The CDR3 has 16 amino acids. The junction had 14 bases not matched to a gene; V was cut back by 3 bases and J by 9 bases. The germline V gene has CDR1 SGHAT and CDR2 FQNNGV. The CDR3 DNA reads TGTGCCAGCAGCTTGGGCGGGACAGGGCCTGTCGATGCCCAGTACTTC. This gives the protein CASSLGGTGPVDAQYF.

The chain employs TRBV12-3 or TRBV12-4 and TRBJ1-5; 8 bases align to TRBD1. This CDR3 has 13 residues. Trimming cost V 5 bases and J 7 bases; bases outside gene matches: 4. CDR3 loop: CASSQGARQPQHF. The CDR3 bases are TGTGCCAGCAGTCAGGGGGCACGGCAGCCCCAGCATTTT.

The rearrangement links TRBV20-1 to TRBJ1-5, with D maybe TRBD1 (5 bases). Trimming took 7 bases from V and 11 from J, leaving 12 bases between them. The CDR3 runs 10 residues. CDR1 is DFQATT and CDR2 is SNEGSKA in the germline V gene (reference sequence). CDR3 amino acids: CSVRDGAQHF. In nucleotides, the CDR3 is TGCAGTGTTAGGGACGGAGCCCAGCATTTT.

This rearrangement joins TRBV6-2 or TRBV6-3 to TRBJ1-1, with D possibly being TRBD1 (6 bases). The V gene lost 2 bases and the J gene lost 2 bases, with 9 bases spanning the gap. The V gene's germline CDR1 is MNHEY and CDR2 SVGEGT. The CDR3 has 14 residues. This chain's CDR3 is CASSYARGNTEAFF. As DNA, the CDR3 is TGTGCCAGCAGTTACGCCAGGGGAAACACTGAAGCTTTCTTT.

This clonotype occurred many times. The chain has TRBV6-5 and TRBJ1-2; no clear D gene. This CDR3 contains 13 residues. From germline, CDR1 is MNHEY and CDR2 SVGAGI. With 4 bases removed from V and 7 bases from J, the gap between germline ends came to 13 bases. CDR3 loop: CASSFSGPGGYTF. The CDR3 DNA is TGTGCCAGCAGTTTTTCTGGACCGGGTGGCTACACCTTC.

The chain has TRBV7-3 and TRBJ1-1, with 11 nucleotides matching TRBD1. V was pared by 5 bases and J by 1 base, with 15 bases of the junction left unmatched. Per germline, CDR1 SGHTA and CDR2 FQGTGA. The CDR3 loop spans 19 amino acids. The CDR3: CASSPGQGAIQNPNTEAFF. CDR3 sequence (DNA): TGTGCCAGCAGCCCAGGACAGGGGGCTATCCAAAACCCGAACACTGAAGCTTTCTTT.

This clonotype was recorded at least ten times. The V call is TRBV29-1, the J call TRBJ2-7; no clear D gene. Trimming removed 0 bases from V and 3 bases from J, with 3 bases in between. Germline V lookup: CDR1 SQVTM, CDR2 ANQGSEA. The CDR3 is 11 amino acids. CDR3 coding DNA: TGCAGCGTTGAAGACAGCTACGAGCAGTACTTC. It specifies CSVEDSYEQYF.

This clonotype appeared a few times. The chain links TRBV6-5 to TRBJ2-7, with 8 nucleotides matching TRBD2. Per germline, CDR1 MNHEY and CDR2 SVGAGI. This CDR3 is 15 amino acids long. V was pared by 4 bases and J by 6 bases, with 11 bases of the junction left unmatched. In DNA, the CDR3 is TGTGCCAGCAGTTTCCGGGAGGGCCCTTTCCTCGAGCAGTACTTC. Translation: CASSFREGPFLEQYF.

The chain carries TRBV9 and TRBJ1-1; maybe TRBD1 (6 bases). Trimming removed 3 bases from V and 1 base from J, with 19 bases in between. The germline gives CDR1 SGDLS, CDR2 YYNGEE. The CDR3 runs to 17 residues. The CDR3 here is CASSAHPPGQKNTEAFF. CDR3 sequence (DNA): TGTGCCAGCAGCGCTCACCCCCCGGGACAAAAGAACACTGAAGCTTTCTTT.

This clonotype was observed at least ten times. The chain carries TRBV5-8 and TRBJ1-1, with D unresolved. The CDR3 spans 15 residues. Germline CDR1 and CDR2: SGHTS and YDEGEE. Trimming stripped 6 bases from V and 0 bases from J, with 15 bases between. CDR3 in amino acids: CASITVGEMNTEAFF. DNA for the CDR3: TGTGCCAGCATAACCGTTGGGGAAATGAACACTGAAGCTTTCTTT.

The rearrangement joins TRBV29-1 to TRBJ1-5; 7 bases fit TRBD1. The V gene's germline CDR1 is SQVTM and CDR2 ANQGSEA. After removal of 7 bases from V and 10 bases from J, the junction contained 4 bases not matched to a gene. The CDR3 is 10 residues long. DNA for the CDR3: TGCAGCGCTCGGGACAGTCCCCAGCATTTT. It specifies CSARDSPQHF.

The table lists this clonotype with a few counts. This sequence joins TRBV6-5 and TRBJ1-2; D possibly corresponds to TRBD1 (5 bases). The CDR3 runs 15 residues. CDR1 is MNHEY and CDR2 is SVGAGI in the germline V gene. V was clipped by 0 bases and J by 4 bases, with 12 bases between them. The CDR3 DNA is TGTGCCAGCAGTTACTCACGGGGGTTGGCCTATGGCTACACCTTC. This sequence encodes CASSYSRGLAYGYTF.

The chain links TRBV25-1 to TRBJ1-6; a possible D gene is TRBD1 (5 bases). CDR1 and CDR2 (germline): MGHDK, SYGVNS. V was clipped by 8 bases and J by 8 bases, with 13 bases between them. The CDR3 contains 13 residues. The CDR3 region is CASLDPGHSPLHF. CDR3 sequence (DNA): TGTGCCAGCTTAGATCCGGGGCATTCACCCCTCCACTTT.

This chain connects TRBV7-2 to TRBJ2-2, with 10 bases that match TRBD2. J gave up 5 bases and V 1 base, and 4 bases lay outside the gene matches. Germline CDR1 is SGHTA and CDR2 is FQGNSA. The CDR3 is 16 residues long. The CDR3 nucleotides read TGTGCCAGCAGCTTAGAGGGGACTAGCGTTACCGGGGAGCTGTTTTTT. Translated: CASSLEGTSVTGELFF.

Comment on this clonotype: A much bigger clone sits one base away, suggesting this may be a read error. This chain connects TRBV29-1 to TRBJ1-2; a weak D match, TRBD1 (6 bases). Germline V CDR1 and CDR2: SQVTM, ANQGSEA. The V end lost 0 bases, the J end lost 3 bases, and 14 bases lay between the germline ends. The CDR3 extends over 15 amino acids. CDR3: CSVEDPRDKDYGYTF. In DNA form, the CDR3 reads TGCAGCGTTGAAGATCCCCGGGACAAGGACTATGGCTACACCTTC.

The V and J genes are TRBV10-1 and TRBJ2-7; the D call may be TRBD1 or TRBD2 (6 bases each). V dropped 6 bases and J dropped 3 bases, with 18 bases sitting between them. The CDR3 spans 15 residues. From germline, CDR1 is WNHNN and CDR2 SYGVQD (reference sequence). The CDR3 here is CASSQVFGGLYEQYF. The CDR3 nucleotides are TGCGCCAGCAGCCAAGTCTTTGGGGGGCTCTACGAGCAGTACTTC.

This clonotype was counted at least ten times. This chain's CDR3 is CASSVGRDSTEAFF. The CDR3 DNA reads TGTGCCAGCAGCGTAGGGAGGGACAGTACTGAAGCTTTCTTT. This chain links TRBV9 with TRBJ1-1, with TRBD1 matching 7 bases. Germline CDR1 reads SGDLS; CDR2 reads YYNGEE. The CDR3 spans 14 residues. V lost 0 bases to trimming and J lost 5 bases; unmatched junction nucleotides: 4. Filled out from reference TRBV9 and TRBJ1-1, the complete variable domain reads DSGVTQTPKHLITATGQRVTLRCSPRSGDLSVYWYQQSLDQGLQFLIQYYNGEERAKGNILERFSAQQFPDLHSELNLSSLELGDSALYFCASSVGRDSTEAFFGQGTRLTVV.

The rearrangement joins TRBV7-8 to TRBJ1-5, with a possible D match to TRBD1 (6 bases). CDR3 length: 13 residues. Trimming shortened V by 7 bases and J by 5 bases, and 12 bases separated the two germline ends. Germline values: CDR1 SGHVS, CDR2 FQNEAQ. CDR3 DNA sequence: TGTGCCAGCACCCTGGAGGGGGATCAGCCCCAGCATTTT. Residues: CASTLEGDQPQHF.

The V call is TRBV6-4, the J call TRBJ2-7, with 8 bases lining up with TRBD2. V lost 4 bases to trimming and J lost 4 bases; unmatched junction nucleotides: 3. Germline V gene data show CDR1 as MRHNA and CDR2 as SNTAGT. The CDR3 loop spans 13 amino acids. The CDR3: CASSALAEYEQYF. CDR3 bases: TGTGCCAGCAGTGCACTAGCGGAGTACGAGCAGTACTTC.

A few counts support this clonotype. The V gene is TRBV7-9, the J gene TRBJ2-7, with 11 bases that match TRBD1. The ends lost 3 bases at V and 6 bases at J; junction bases unmatched: 7. CDR3 length equals 15 residues. Germline loops: CDR1 SEHNR, CDR2 FQNEAQ (reference sequence). The CDR3 DNA reads TGTGCCAGCAGCTTTCCGGGACAGGGGGTTCCCGAGCAGTACTTC. It yields the protein CASSFPGQGVPEQYF.

This clonotype was seen at least ten times. The gene calls are TRBV15 and TRBJ1-3; no clear D gene. Trimming shortened V by 3 bases and J by 1 base, and 7 bases separated the two germline ends. Germline V gives CDR1 LNHNV, CDR2 YYDKDF (reference sequence). The CDR3 consists of 14 residues. This CDR3 is CATSRGSSGNTIYF. For the CDR3, the DNA is TGTGCCACCAGCAGGGGGAGTTCTGGAAACACCATATATTTT.

The chain combines TRBV19 with TRBJ1-2; no clear D gene. This CDR3 spans 16 amino acids. Trimming removed 7 bases at V and 0 bases at J, with 18 bases between. CDR1 LNHDA and CDR2 SQIVND come from the germline V gene (reference sequence). CDR3 sequence: CASTSADPTSNYGYTF. The CDR3 DNA reads as TGTGCCAGTACCTCGGCAGACCCGACCTCTAACTATGGCTACACCTTC.

The chain uses TRBV19 and TRBJ1-4, with D perhaps TRBD1 (5 bases). The CDR3 is 14 residues long. Trimming left V 2 bases short and J 3 bases short, with 7 bases between. Per the germline V gene, CDR1 is LNHDA and CDR2 is SQIVND (reference sequence). CDR3 sequence (DNA): TGTGCCAGTAGTATAAGGGGATCTAATGAAAAACTGTTTTTT. Residues: CASSIRGSNEKLFF.

This clonotype was counted only a few times. The rearrangement links TRBV24-1 to TRBJ1-5, with TRBD1 identical over 11 bases. Germline lookup yields CDR1 KGHDR and CDR2 SFDVKD. There are 16 residues in the CDR3. With 3 bases clipped from V and 1 base from J, the junction kept 1 base outside the gene matches. CDR3 sequence: CATSDRDRGSNQPQHF. CDR3 DNA: TGTGCCACCAGTGATAGGGACAGGGGGAGCAATCAGCCCCAGCATTTT.

This clonotype was detected only once. The CDR3 ends on some other residue instead of the conserved phenylalanine or tryptophan, so this is likely a read error. The chain combines TRBV10-3 with TRBJ1-6; tentatively, D is TRBD1 (6 bases). The germline V and J ends were trimmed by 4 bases and 6 bases, with 16 bases remaining between them. Germline CDR1 is ENHRY and CDR2 is SYGVKD. The CDR3 sequence is 16 residues long. CDR3 in DNA: TGTGCCATCAGTGCCTTTTATACAGGGAGTAATTCACCCCTCCACCTT. Translated: CAISAFYTGSNSPLHL.